This TCR beta chain was captured in a study of blood T cell repertoires in COVID-19. Background on the study: The United States, Italy and Spain were the sources of the acute and convalescent COVID-19 samples. T cells, B-cell-depleted T cells, or PBMCs provided the cDNA or gDNA that served as material.

Unmatched junction bases numbered 8, after V lost 1 base and J lost 4 bases. Germline CDR1 LGHNA, CDR2 YNFKEQ. The CDR3 has 17 residues. Sequenced by immunoSEQ multiplex PCR; TCRdb stores in-frame clones only, minus some. The table lists 190,000 or so clones, about 85% of them singletons. The sample was peripheral blood. The chain carries TRBV4-2 and TRBJ2-7; 12 nucleotides align to TRBD2. The source is a woman older than 75 with acute or convalescent COVID-19. CDR3 nucleotide sequence: TGTGCCAGCAGCCAAGTCCTAGCGGGAGGGAGGGTTTACGAGCAGTACTTC. Translation: CASSQVLAGGRVYEQYF.